Presented here are 10 T cell receptor beta chains from one specimen sequenced in a study of blood T cells in healthy people across ages. A second 7 to 11 cycle PCR used barcoded and J-beta primers. TCRdb reanalysed the 5' RACE reads using MiXCR and keeps one entry per CDR3 protein. The table shows hundreds of thousands of distinct CDR3 sequences, with around 24% occurring only once. The data also belong to a second study, concerning T cells of mothers and their children.

The sequenced sample consisted of blood. These receptors were taken from a boy between 10 and 17 years old in good health.

This chain links TRBV5-1 with TRBJ2-7; a possible D gene is TRBD2 (5 bases). The germline V gene encodes CDR1 SGHRS and CDR2 YFSETQ. CDR3 length: 17 amino acids. Trimming left V 4 bases short and J 2 bases short, with 22 bases between. CDR3 nucleotide sequence: TGCGCCAGCAGCCCTGTGTCCCCCCTCGAGGGAGCCTACGAGCAGTACTTC. Amino acids: CASSPVSPLEGAYEQYF. The full variable domain, rest sourced from reference TRBV5-1 and TRBJ2-7, is KAGVTQTPRYLIKTRGQQVTLSCSPISGHRSVSWYQQTPGQGLQFLFEYFSETQRNKGNFPGRFSGRQFSNSRSEMNVSTLELGDSALYLCASSPVSPLEGAYEQYFGPGTRLTVT.

The V and J genes are TRBV12-3 or TRBV12-4 and TRBJ2-1; D is uncertain. The CDR3 is made up of 11 amino acids. The V and J ends lost 3 bases and 8 bases respectively, with 5 bases between them. The CDR3: CASSFHDEQFF. The DNA for the CDR3 is TGTGCCAGCAGTTTCCACGATGAGCAGTTCTTC.

This clonotype occurred a few times. This CDR3 is CASREPNRGRVAKNIQYF. CDR3 nucleotides: TGTGCCAGCAGGGAGCCCAATCGCGGTCGTGTGGCCAAAAACATTCAGTACTTC. The chain uses TRBV6-1 and TRBJ2-4; D not resolved. The germline gives CDR1 MNHNS, CDR2 SASEGT. CDR3 size: 18 residues. V gave up 6 bases and J gave up 1 base, with 22 bases separating them.

The V call is TRBV4-1, the J call TRBJ1-5; D is ambiguous. CDR3 length equals 16 residues. Germline CDR1 reads MGHRA; CDR2 reads YSYEKL. V was trimmed by 0 bases and J by 6 bases, leaving 15 bases between them. The CDR3 loop is CASSQEGLPTGQPQHF. The CDR3 DNA follows: TGCGCCAGCAGCCAAGAAGGCCTCCCGACCGGTCAGCCCCAGCATTTT.

The V gene is TRBV12-3 or TRBV12-4, the J gene TRBJ2-5, with TRBD1 as a possible D gene (6 bases). The end of the DNA is better explained by TRBJ2-7, so the J call may be wrong. The CDR3 loop spans 16 amino acids. In nucleotides, the CDR3 is TGTGCCAGCAGTCCCCAAGCACCGGCGACAGGCTACGAGCAGTACTTC. Its protein is CASSPQAPATGYEQYF.

This clonotype was counted between two and nine times. The missing conserved phenylalanine or tryptophan at the end of this CDR3 makes a read error likely. The chain uses TRBV29-1 and TRBJ1-1; D gene unclear. The germline V gene encodes CDR1 SQVTM and CDR2 ANQGSEA. Trimming shortened V by 4 bases and J by 1 base, and 7 bases separated the two germline ends. CDR3 size: 12 residues. CDR3 sequence (DNA): TGCAGCGTTGTCGAGCCGAACACTGAAGCTTTCCTT. Translated, it gives CSVVEPNTEAFL.

This clonotype showed up many times. V is TRBV6-5 and J is TRBJ1-4, with D maybe TRBD1 (6 bases). Germline CDR1 reads MNHEY; CDR2 reads SVGAGI. The CDR3 has 12 amino acids. Trimming took 6 bases from V and 8 from J, leaving 10 bases between them. In DNA form, the CDR3 reads TGTGCCAGCAGGCAGGGGAGAGAAAAACTGTTTTTT. Its translation: CASRQGREKLFF.

In this sample, this clonotype turned up a few times. This chain uses TRBV5-5 with TRBJ1-2; D is undetermined. CDR3 length: 15 amino acids. Germline lookup yields CDR1 SGHKS and CDR2 YYEKEE (reference sequence). The V gene lost 5 bases and the J gene lost 4 bases, with 18 bases spanning the gap. The CDR3 loop reads CASSLTPVAAYGYTF. CDR3 DNA: TGTGCCAGCAGTCTGACCCCAGTGGCAGCCTATGGCTACACCTTC.

V gene TRBV20-1 combines with J gene TRBJ2-5; TRBD2 agrees at 10 bases. The CDR3 runs to 16 residues. The V segment lost 6 bases and the J segment 5 bases; nucleotides outside the gene matches: 15. Germline-derived CDR1 and CDR2 are DFQATT and SNEGSKA (reference sequence). CDR3 nucleotides: TGCAGTGCCACGCCGCTAGCGGGGGACCGGTCGGAGACCCAGTACTTC. Amino acids: CSATPLAGDRSETQYF.

This sequence joins TRBV4-2 and TRBJ2-7; 10 nucleotides line up with TRBD2. The CDR3 is 19 amino acids. Germline CDR1 is LGHNA and CDR2 is YNFKEQ. V lost 5 bases to trimming and J lost 0 bases; unmatched junction nucleotides: 16. CDR3 protein: CASSKVVSGGISSSYEQYF. The DNA for the CDR3 is TGTGCCAGCAGCAAAGTGGTTAGCGGGGGGATTTCGAGCTCCTACGAGCAGTACTTC.